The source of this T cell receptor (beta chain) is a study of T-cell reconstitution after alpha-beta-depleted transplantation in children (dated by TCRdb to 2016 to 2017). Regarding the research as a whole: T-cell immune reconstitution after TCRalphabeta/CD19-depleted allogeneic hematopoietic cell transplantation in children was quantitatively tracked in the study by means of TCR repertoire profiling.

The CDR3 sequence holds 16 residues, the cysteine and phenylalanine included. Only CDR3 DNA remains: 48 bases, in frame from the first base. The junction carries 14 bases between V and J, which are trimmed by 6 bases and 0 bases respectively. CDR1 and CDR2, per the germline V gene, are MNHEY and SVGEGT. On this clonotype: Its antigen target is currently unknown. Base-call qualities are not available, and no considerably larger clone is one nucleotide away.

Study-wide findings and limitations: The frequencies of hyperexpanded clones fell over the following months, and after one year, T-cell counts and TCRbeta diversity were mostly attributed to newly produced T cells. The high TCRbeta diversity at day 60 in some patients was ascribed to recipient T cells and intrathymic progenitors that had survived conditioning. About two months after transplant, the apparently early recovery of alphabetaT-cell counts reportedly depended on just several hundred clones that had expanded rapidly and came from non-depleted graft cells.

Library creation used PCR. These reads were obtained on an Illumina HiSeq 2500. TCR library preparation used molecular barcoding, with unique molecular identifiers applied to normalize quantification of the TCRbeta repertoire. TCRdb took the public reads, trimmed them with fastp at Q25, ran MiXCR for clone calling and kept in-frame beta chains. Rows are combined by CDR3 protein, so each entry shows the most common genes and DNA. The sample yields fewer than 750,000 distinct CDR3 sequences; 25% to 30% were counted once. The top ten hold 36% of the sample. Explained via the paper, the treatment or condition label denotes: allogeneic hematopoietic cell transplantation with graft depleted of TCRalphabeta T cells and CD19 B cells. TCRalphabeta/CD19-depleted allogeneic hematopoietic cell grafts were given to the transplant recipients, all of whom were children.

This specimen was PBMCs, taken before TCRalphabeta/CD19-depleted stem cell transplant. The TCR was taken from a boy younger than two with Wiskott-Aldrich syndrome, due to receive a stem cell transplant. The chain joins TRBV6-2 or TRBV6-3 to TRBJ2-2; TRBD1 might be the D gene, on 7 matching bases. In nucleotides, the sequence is TGTGCCAGCAGCCGGAGGGACAGCCCGAACACCGGGGAGCTGTTTTTT. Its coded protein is CASSRRDSPNTGELFF.